Sequencing of this TCR beta chain was carried out in a study of blood T cell repertoires in COVID-19. About the research overall: T cells, B-cell-depleted T cells, or PBMCs provided the cDNA or gDNA that served as material.

This clone has only a few counts. The assay was immunoSEQ multiplex PCR, and TCRdb's table has in-frame clones only and misses some. The top ten clones hold about 3.4% of a sample with hundreds of thousands of clones, 82% of them seen once. Individuals drawn from 20 to 25 US areas were roughly 18 to 95 years old. Allocation to cohorts depended on clinical history reported by the participants. Sequencing was performed on PBMCs or T cells enriched from blood (not recorded which). The sequence was obtained from a woman between 55 and 75 years old who had recovered from COVID-19.

CDR3 in amino acids: CASSLAVGTGQDGYTF. The CDR3 DNA is TGTGCCAGCAGCTTAGCGGTCGGGACAGGGCAAGATGGCTACACCTTC. The V call is TRBV7-9, the J call TRBJ1-2, with 9 bases lining up with TRBD1. CDR1 is SEHNR and CDR2 is FQNEAQ in the germline V gene (reference sequence). The CDR3 has 16 amino acids. V lost 0 bases and J lost 6; bases outside the gene matches: 8.